This TCR beta chain was sequenced in a study of shared clonotypes between healthy human individuals. About the study: Each donor contributed plates that comprised three CD4 naive, three CD4 memory, two CD8 naive and one CD8 memory.

TCRdb keeps only in-frame clones here, not all; method: immunoSEQ multiplex PCR. The sample has a few million clones, approximately 90% seen once; the top ten hold about 0.13%. On this clone: Its antigen is still unknown.

The CDR3 contains 13 residues. Germline CDR1 is MNHNS and CDR2 is SASEGT. The ends lost 10 bases at V and 3 bases at J; junction bases unmatched: 6. Whole-study results and caveats: Clonotypes that were shared across a handful of donors made up about 4.5% of naive CD4 clonotypes. All-four-donor shared clonotypes had higher generation probabilities than non-shared clonotypes did.

This rearrangement joins TRBV6-1 to TRBJ1-1, with TRBD1 matching over 9 bases. The sequence derives from a man aged 18 to 30 in good health. The source material was naive CD4+ T cells sorted from blood. Subset noted: CD45RA+ positively selected. CDR3 sequence (DNA): TGTGCCATCGGAGACAGGGGGTACACTGAAGCTTTCTTT. It is translated as CAIGDRGYTEAFF.